These T cell receptor beta chains were read from a single sample in a study of cytomegalovirus exposure and HLA in healthy donors. Repertoires were generated with immunoSEQ multiplex PCR, while TCRdb's copy carries only in-frame clones and drops some. This sample carries 120,000 or so clones, 80% of them seen once, and the ten largest clones take 8.9%. The source material was PBMCs. These receptors originate from a man aged 25 to 40 in good health and CMV-seropositive. Each CDR3 is given with its conserved first and last residue. Each record gives: CDR3 protein, CDR3 DNA, clone size, D gene, J gene, V gene, CDR3 length. D genes are given only for firm matches. Some rows have no size entry. The others give once, few or many, or a class for an expanded clone.

CASSSRDNNEKLFF | TGTGCCAGTAGTTCCCGGGACAATAATGAAAAACTGTTTTTT | - | - | TRBJ1-4 | TRBV19 | 14
CASSLVQGSFATYEQYF | TGTGCCAGCAGCTTAGTGCAGGGGTCTTTTGCTACCTACGAGCAGTACTTC | once | - | TRBJ2-7 | TRBV7-6 | 17
CASSLEDRNTEAFF | TGCGCCAGCAGCTTGGAGGACAGGAACACTGAAGCTTTCTTT | - | - | TRBJ1-1 | TRBV5-1 | 14
CASRRTLAGQETQYF | TGTGCCAGCAGACGTACCCTAGCGGGGCAAGAGACCCAGTACTTC | - | TRBD2 | TRBJ2-5 | TRBV7-9 | 15
CASSFTGSSTDTQYF | TGTGCCAGCAGCTTCACGGGATCCAGCACAGATACGCAGTATTTT | - | - | TRBJ2-3 | TRBV11-3 | 15
CASSPNGIDEQYF | TGTGCCAGCTCACCGAACGGGATCGACGAGCAGTACTTC | once | - | TRBJ2-7 | TRBV18 | 13
CASPEGEPNSPLHF | TGTGCCAGCCCCGAGGGGGAACCGAATTCACCCCTCCACTTT | - | - | TRBJ1-6 | TRBV6-5 | 14
CAGSHSLDRQGRAGYTF | TGCGCCGGCAGTCATTCTTTAGACCGGCAGGGAAGGGCTGGCTACACCTTC | once | - | TRBJ1-2 | TRBV23-1 | 17
CASSLDGGGIPYEQYF | TGTGCCAGCAGCTTAGACGGCGGGGGGATCCCCTACGAGCAGTACTTC | - | TRBD2 | TRBJ2-7 | TRBV7-2 | 16
CASSEIFSRGQTNEKLFF | TGTGCCAGCAGTGAAATATTTAGCAGGGGGCAAACTAATGAAAAACTGTTTTTT | few | TRBD1 | TRBJ1-4 | TRBV6-1 | 18
CATRGGGEPNTQYF | TGTGCCACCCGGGGCGGGGGGGAGCCAAATACGCAGTATTTT | - | TRBD2 | TRBJ2-3 | TRBV10-3 | 14
CASSEVDSGELFF | TGCGCCAGCAGTGAGGTGGACTCCGGGGAGCTGTTTTTT | few | - | TRBJ2-2 | TRBV10-2 | 13
CASSETGKGNQPQHF | TGCGCCAGCAGCGAGACAGGGAAAGGGAATCAGCCCCAGCATTTT | - | TRBD1 | TRBJ1-5 | TRBV5-1 | 15
CASSSTSDSYEQYF | TGTGCCAGCAGCTCGACTAGCGACTCCTACGAGCAGTACTTC | - | TRBD2 | TRBJ2-7 | TRBV5-5 | 14
CASSPRTGVADTQYF | TGTGCCAGCAGCCCACGGACAGGGGTGGCAGATACGCAGTATTTT | once | TRBD1 | TRBJ2-3 | TRBV5-5 | 15
CASSPGRDYEQYF | TGTGCCAGCTCACCGGGCAGGGACTACGAGCAGTACTTC | few | - | TRBJ2-7 | TRBV18 | 13
CASSNPSQPQHF | TGTGCCAGCAGTAATCCCTCCCAGCCCCAGCATTTT | - | - | TRBJ1-5 | TRBV28 | 12
CASSYTGVGDEKLFF | TGTGCCAGCAGTTACACCGGGGTTGGGGATGAAAAACTGTTTTTT | - | - | TRBJ1-4 | TRBV6-5 | 15
CASSQVGQGAGYFVTDTEAFF | TGCGCCAGCAGCCAAGTCGGACAGGGGGCTGGGTACTTCGTAACGGACACTGAAGCTTTCTTT | - | TRBD1 | TRBJ1-1 | TRBV4-1 | 21
CASRRTGGVGNQPQHF | TGTGCCAGTAGAAGAACAGGGGGCGTTGGCAATCAGCCCCAGCATTTT | - | TRBD1 | TRBJ1-5 | TRBV19 | 16
CASSATRDRVLGYTF | TGTGCCAGCAGTGCAACCCGGGACAGGGTTCTTGGCTACACCTTC | - | TRBD1 | TRBJ1-2 | TRBV6-5 | 15
CASSVGGGASGELFF | TGTGCCAGCAGCGTAGGTGGGGGGGCCTCCGGGGAGCTGTTTTTT | - | - | TRBJ2-2 | TRBV9 | 15
CASSFSGRGNTIYF | TGTGCCAGCAGTTTCAGCGGGAGGGGAAACACCATATATTTT | few | - | TRBJ1-3 | TRBV28 | 14
CSVLGGDEQYF | TGCAGCGTTCTAGGGGGGGACGAGCAGTACTTC | - | - | TRBJ2-7 | TRBV29-1 | 11
CASSLFGSSTEAFF | TGTGCCAGCAGCTTGTTCGGGTCCTCCACTGAAGCTTTCTTT | - | - | TRBJ1-1 | TRBV5-6 | 14
CASSDSGGPDTQYF | TGCGCCAGCAGTGACAGCGGGGGGCCAGATACGCAGTATTTT | - | TRBD2 | TRBJ2-3 | TRBV10-1 | 14
CASSIQYEQYF | TGTGCCAGCAGTATTCAATACGAGCAGTACTTC | - | - | TRBJ2-7 | TRBV2 | 11
CASSVGLAGVTDTQYF | TGTGCCAGCAGCGTAGGACTAGCGGGGGTCACAGATACGCAGTATTTT | - | TRBD2 | TRBJ2-3 | TRBV7-3 | 16
CASSPIEPNYGYTF | TGTGCCAGCTCACCAATCGAGCCTAACTATGGCTACACCTTC | - | - | TRBJ1-2 | TRBV18 | 14
CASGLAEGARYF | TGTGCCAGCGGCTTAGCCGAGGGGGCGCGGTACTTC | - | TRBD1 | TRBJ2-7 | TRBV7-2 | 12
CASMPQGGNTIYF | TGTGCCAGCATGCCACAGGGTGGAAACACCATATATTTT | - | - | TRBJ1-3 | TRBV6-1 | 13
CASSSPPDRFSNQPQHF | TGTGCCAGCAGCTCCCCCCCAGACAGGTTTAGCAATCAGCCCCAGCATTTT | - | - | TRBJ1-5 | TRBV7-8 | 17
CASSIVGGASEGYTF | TGTGCCAGTAGTATCGTCGGGGGAGCGTCGGAGGGCTACACCTTC | - | - | TRBJ1-2 | TRBV19 | 15
CASSLAGQVSYEQYF | TGTGCCAGCTCTCTGGCGGGGCAGGTCTCCTACGAGCAGTACTTC | - | - | TRBJ2-7 | TRBV18 | 15
CASRESGQVHLEQYF | TGTGCCAGCAGGGAGTCGGGACAGGTTCATCTCGAGCAGTACTTC | - | TRBD1 | TRBJ2-7 | TRBV6-1 | 15
CASRLTGGLRDEQFF | TGCGCCAGCAGGTTGACAGGGGGCTTGAGGGATGAGCAGTTCTTC | - | TRBD1 | TRBJ2-1 | TRBV5-1 | 15
CASSLAGKNTEAFF | TGTGCCAGCAGTTTGGCAGGGAAGAATACTGAAGCTTTCTTT | - | - | TRBJ1-1 | TRBV27 | 14
CASSLVSGGYTDTQYF | TGCGCCAGCAGCTTAGTTAGCGGGGGATACACAGATACGCAGTATTTT | - | TRBD2 | TRBJ2-3 | TRBV5-1 | 16
CASSIQGHYNSPLHF | TGTGCCAGTAGTATTCAGGGACACTATAATTCACCCCTCCACTTT | - | - | TRBJ1-6 | TRBV19 | 15
CAWSGTTDTQYF | TGTGCCTGGAGTGGGACTACAGATACGCAGTATTTT | once | - | TRBJ2-3 | TRBV30 | 12
CASSWGGQATYEQYF | TGTGCCAGCAGCTGGGGGGGACAGGCCACATACGAGCAGTACTTC | - | - | TRBJ2-7 | TRBV5-6 | 15
CASSDAGTSDYEQYF | TGCGCCAGCAGTGATGCCGGGACATCCGATTACGAGCAGTACTTC | - | - | TRBJ2-7 | TRBV10-1 | 15
CASTERDRVYEQYF | TGTGCCAGCACCGAACGGGACAGAGTTTACGAGCAGTACTTC | - | TRBD1 | TRBJ2-7 | TRBV6-5 | 14
CASSQLWTLNQPQHF | TGTGCCAGCAGCCAATTATGGACACTCAATCAGCCCCAGCATTTT | - | - | TRBJ1-5 | TRBV4-2 | 15
CASSQGAIYEQYF | TGTGCCAGCAGCCAAGGGGCAATCTACGAGCAGTACTTC | few | - | TRBJ2-7 | TRBV7-6 | 13
CASGQKAYSNQPQHF | TGTGCCAGCGGGCAGAAAGCCTATAGCAATCAGCCCCAGCATTTT | - | - | TRBJ1-5 | TRBV21-1 | 15
CASSLLQARVYTF | TGTGCCAGCAGTTTACTACAGGCCAGAGTCTACACCTTC | - | - | TRBJ1-2 | TRBV28 | 13